The clone carrying this T cell receptor beta chain was counted at least ten times. Antigen: not known. The sample comes from a study of T-cell reconstitution after alpha-beta-depleted transplantation in children. Preparation of the TCRbeta library used unique molecular identifiers. TCRdb passed the PCR reads through MiXCR, listing each CDR3 protein once. The table records roughly 180,000 distinct CDR3 sequences, roughly 10% of them present only once. Study outcomes and limitations: Newly generated T cells supplied most T-cell counts and diversity one year post-transplant. After transplant, at about two months, alpha-beta T cells were reportedly derived from several hundred expanded graft clones.

Trimming cost V 0 bases and J 2 bases, with 9 bases left between them. The CDR3 runs 16 residues. Germline CDR1 and CDR2: SGHRS and YFSETQ. This TCR was sampled from a boy younger than 10 with acute myeloid leukemia, due to receive a stem cell transplant. The sequencing used PBMCs, collected before TCRalphabeta/CD19-depleted stem cell transplant. The V and J genes are TRBV5-1 and TRBJ2-6; tentative D call: TRBD1 (5 bases). CDR3: CASSLVGRTGANVLTF. The CDR3 DNA is TGCGCCAGCAGCTTGGTGGGGCGTACTGGGGCCAACGTCCTGACTTTC.